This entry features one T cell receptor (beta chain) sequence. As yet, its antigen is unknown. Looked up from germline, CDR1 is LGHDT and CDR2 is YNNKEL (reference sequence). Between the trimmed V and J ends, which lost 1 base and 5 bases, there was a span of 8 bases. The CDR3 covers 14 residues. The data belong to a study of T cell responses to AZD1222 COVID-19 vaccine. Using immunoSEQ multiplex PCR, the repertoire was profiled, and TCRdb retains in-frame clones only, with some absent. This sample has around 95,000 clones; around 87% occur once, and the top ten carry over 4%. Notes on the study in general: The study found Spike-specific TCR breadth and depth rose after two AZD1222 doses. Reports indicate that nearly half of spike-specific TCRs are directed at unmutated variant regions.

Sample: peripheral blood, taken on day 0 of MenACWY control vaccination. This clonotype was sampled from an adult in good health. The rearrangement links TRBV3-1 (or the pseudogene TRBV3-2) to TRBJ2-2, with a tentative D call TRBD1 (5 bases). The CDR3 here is CASSQVGETGELFF. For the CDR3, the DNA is TGTGCCAGCAGCCAAGTAGGGGAAACCGGGGAGCTGTTTTTT.